These 3 T cell receptor beta chains were all obtained from the same sample, sequenced in a study of blood T cell repertoires in COVID-19. Clones were read by immunoSEQ multiplex PCR, and TCRdb kept only the in-frame ones, dropping some. The sample has roughly 190,000 clones, around nine tenths seen once; the top ten hold 5% to 7.5%. The sequencing input was peripheral blood. All receptors derive from a woman aged 40-49 years who had recovered from COVID-19.

V is TRBV6-2 or TRBV6-3 and J is TRBJ2-3, with 7 nucleotides matching TRBD1. V lost 2 bases to trimming and J lost 2 bases; unmatched junction nucleotides: 4. The CDR3 has 15 residues. The germline CDR1 and CDR2 sequences are MNHEY and SVGEGT. This CDR3 reads CASSYVDRITDTQYF. As DNA, the CDR3 is TGTGCCAGCAGTTACGTGGACAGGATCACAGATACGCAGTATTTT.

The rearrangement uses TRBV9 and TRBJ1-5; 9 bases map to TRBD1. Per germline, CDR1 SGDLS and CDR2 YYNGEE. Unmatched junction bases numbered 7, after V lost 4 bases and J lost 5 bases. The CDR3 is 15 residues long. CDR3 nucleotides: TGTGCCAGCAGCCCCGGGACAGGGTCCCATCAGCCCCAGCATTTT. It yields the protein CASSPGTGSHQPQHF.

J is TRBJ2-1 and V is TRBV18; the D gene is possibly TRBD1 (9 bases). This CDR3 has 16 amino acids. The V end lost 3 bases, the J end lost 4 bases, and 16 bases lay between the germline ends. Germline V gene lookup returns CDR1 KGHSH and CDR2 LQKENI. The CDR3 loop is CASSPIAGQGYNEQFF. The CDR3 nucleotides are TGTGCCAGCTCACCCATAGCGGGACAGGGTTACAATGAGCAGTTCTTC.